The 18 T cell receptor beta chains reported below all come from one sample, sequenced in a study of blood T cells in healthy people across ages. Primers used in a second PCR of about 6 to 11 cycles were a sample-barcoded 5' primer and a J-beta primer mix. TCRdb itself ran the 5' RACE reads through MiXCR, one entry per CDR3 protein. The sample yields about 930,000 distinct CDR3 sequences, almost 30% seen once. The same specimen was also included in a second study, on T cells of mothers and their children.

The sample consisted of blood. The receptors were gathered from a woman aged 40 to 49 in good health.

This clonotype was seen ten or more times. The J gene is TRBJ2-6, the V gene TRBV24-1; TRBD2 matches 7 bases. The CDR3 is 15 amino acids. V lost 9 bases, J lost 1 base, and 5 bases stayed unmatched. CDR1 KGHDR and CDR2 SFDVKD come from the germline V gene. In DNA form, the CDR3 reads TGTGCCACCTCCCGTAGCGGGTCTGGGGCCAACGTCCTGACTTTC. Protein: CATSRSGSGANVLTF.

This clonotype occurred many times. This chain uses TRBV27 with TRBJ2-5; no reliable D call. Germline V CDR1 and CDR2: MNHEY, SMNVEV (reference sequence). The CDR3 runs to 13 residues. The V end was cut by 3 bases, the J end by 0 bases, with 5 bases between. The CDR3, as DNA: TGTGCCAGCAGTTTCCACTACCAAGAGACCCAGTACTTC. It specifies CASSFHYQETQYF.

This clonotype was counted between two and nine times. As DNA, the CDR3 is TGTGCCAGCAGTGGCCCCCCCTCAGGGGGGGGGTACGAGCAGTACTTC. It is translated as CASSGPPSGGGYEQYF. J is TRBJ2-7 and V is TRBV28, with D possibly called TRBD1 or TRBD2 (7 bases each). V lost 5 bases, J lost 4 bases, and 21 bases lay in between. Germline CDR1 reads MDHEN; CDR2 reads SYDVKM. The CDR3 has 16 residues.

Turning to this clonotype: This sequence may be a read error, since a much larger clone differs from it by one base. The chain combines TRBV20-1 with TRBJ2-7; D perhaps matches TRBD1 (6 bases). This CDR3 spans 14 amino acids. V was pared by 4 bases and J by 2 bases, with 15 bases between. Germline CDR1 is DFQATT and CDR2 is SNEGSKA (reference sequence). The CDR3 DNA sequence: TGCAGTGCTAAATCACAGGGAGTTGCCTACGAGCAGTACTTC. Translated: CSAKSQGVAYEQYF.

This chain connects TRBV15 to TRBJ1-6; D uncertain. V was cut by 0 bases and J by 6 bases, with 9 bases left in between. The CDR3 sequence is 15 residues long. From germline, CDR1 is LNHNV and CDR2 YYDKDF (reference sequence). In nucleotides, the CDR3 is TGTGCCACCAGCAGAGATAGGAACAGTAATTCACCCCTCCACTTT. Its translation: CATSRDRNSNSPLHF.

This clonotype was detected only a few times. The chain has TRBV4-1 and TRBJ1-1; D uncertain. Germline V gene sequence: CDR1 MGHRA, CDR2 YSYEKL. With 0 bases removed from V and 5 bases from J, the gap between germline ends came to 10 bases. The length of the CDR3 is 14 residues. In DNA form, the CDR3 reads TGCGCCAGCAGCCAAGACGTTGGGGAAACTGAAGCTTTCTTT. Its translation is CASSQDVGETEAFF.

This clonotype was counted many times. The chain carries TRBV4-3 and TRBJ2-3; D uncertain. Per the germline V gene, CDR1 is LGHNA and CDR2 is YSLEER. The CDR3 is made up of 16 amino acids. The V end lost 0 bases, the J end lost 4 bases, and 14 bases lay between the germline ends. This chain's CDR3 is CASSQELGVTADTQYF. Here the CDR3 DNA reads TGCGCCAGCAGCCAAGAACTTGGTGTCACCGCAGATACGCAGTATTTT.

V gene TRBV20-1 combines with J gene TRBJ2-3; 13 nucleotides agree with TRBD2. V trimming: 0 bases; J trimming: 4 bases; junction bases outside the gene matches: 7. The CDR3 runs to 17 residues. Per the germline V gene, CDR1 is DFQATT and CDR2 is SNEGSKA (reference sequence). CDR3 DNA sequence: TGCAGTGCTAGAGATGCGAGGACTAGCGGGGGTCCAGATACGCAGTATTTT. It specifies CSARDARTSGGPDTQYF.

Details on this clonotype: A much larger clone lies one base from this, so it may be a read error. The chain links TRBV20-1 to TRBJ2-1; 11 positions match TRBD2. The CDR3 has 17 residues. In germline, CDR1 is DFQATT, CDR2 SNEGSKA (reference sequence). The CDR3 protein is CSARDLAGGPDYYEQFF. CDR3 DNA sequence: TGCAGTGCTAGAGATCTAGCGGGGGGTCCTGACTACTATGAGCAGTTCTTC.

Only a few counts were recorded for this clonotype. The V call is TRBV30, the J call TRBJ2-4, with 7 positions matching TRBD2. The assigned J gene may be wrong: the sequence end matches TRBJ2-7 better. Germline values: CDR1 GTSNPN, CDR2 SVGIG (reference sequence). The CDR3 contains 17 residues. CDR3 sequence (DNA): TGTGCCTGGAGTGAGGGTATTAGCGGGCGATACCTCTACGAGCAGTACTTC. It specifies CAWSEGISGRYLYEQYF.

The rearrangement links TRBV2 to TRBJ2-5; a possible D gene is TRBD1 (5 bases). The CDR3 has 13 amino acids. Germline CDR1 SNHLY, CDR2 FYNNEI. CDR3 protein: CATAQGKAETQYF. Written as DNA, the CDR3 is TGTGCTACTGCCCAGGGTAAAGCAGAGACCCAGTACTTC.

This clonotype was counted a few times. The gene calls are TRBV18 and TRBJ2-1, with a possible D match to TRBD2 (6 bases). The germline V gene encodes CDR1 KGHSH and CDR2 LQKENI. The V end was cut by 8 bases, the J end by 3 bases, with 17 bases between. This CDR3 spans 15 amino acids. CDR3 protein: CASSPTSNSYNEQFF. CDR3 in DNA: TGTGCCAGCAGCCCTACTAGCAATAGCTACAATGAGCAGTTCTTC.

The gene calls are TRBV7-2 and TRBJ1-5; D unclear. V was shortened by 5 bases and J by 0 bases, with 11 bases between the two germline ends. Germline V lookup: CDR1 SGHTA, CDR2 FQGNSA. The CDR3 is made up of 15 amino acids. The CDR3 sequence is CASSPAENSNQPQHF. The CDR3 region has the DNA TGTGCCAGCAGCCCTGCTGAGAATAGCAATCAGCCCCAGCATTTT.

This clonotype came up many times. The chain carries TRBV27 and TRBJ2-7; D possibly corresponds to TRBD1 (6 bases). Germline values: CDR1 MNHEY, CDR2 SMNVEV (reference sequence). The V and J ends lost 3 bases and 5 bases respectively, with 11 bases between them. This CDR3 has 13 residues. CDR3 sequence: CASSFRGANEQYF. CDR3 nucleotide sequence: TGTGCCAGCAGTTTCAGGGGAGCCAACGAGCAGTACTTC.

The sample holds a few counts of this clonotype. The rearrangement joins TRBV5-1 to TRBJ2-7, with D perhaps assigned TRBD1 or TRBD2 (5 bases each). The CDR3 extends over 15 amino acids. Germline CDR1 reads SGHRS; CDR2 reads YFSETQ. V gave up 4 bases and J gave up 2 bases, with 16 bases separating them. The CDR3 coding sequence is TGCGCCAGCAGCCCGACGAAGGGGACGGCCTACGAGCAGTACTTC. Translated: CASSPTKGTAYEQYF.

In this sample, this clonotype turned up a few times. The CDR3 nucleotides are TGCAGTGCTAGACTGGGGTTGGCTCCCGACGAGCAGTACTTC. This gives the protein CSARLGLAPDEQYF. The chain combines TRBV20-1 with TRBJ2-7; D is unresolved. CDR1 and CDR2 (germline): DFQATT, SNEGSKA (reference sequence). V dropped 2 bases and J dropped 5 bases, with 16 bases sitting between them. The CDR3 runs to 14 residues.

The chain carries TRBV5-1 and TRBJ1-1; TRBD1 agrees at 9 bases. The germline V gene encodes CDR1 SGHRS and CDR2 YFSETQ. The CDR3 is 15 residues long. With V trimmed by 2 bases and J by 5 bases, 7 bases remained unmatched. The CDR3 coding sequence is TGCGCCAGCAGCTTACAGGGGGCTACGGGAACTGAAGCTTTCTTT. Protein sequence: CASSLQGATGTEAFF. The full variable domain, in which reference TRBV5-1 and TRBJ1-1 provide the parts outside the CDR3, is KAGVTQTPRYLIKTRGQQVTLSCSPISGHRSVSWYQQTPGQGLQFLFEYFSETQRNKGNFPGRFSGRQFSNSRSEMNVSTLELGDSALYLCASSLQGATGTEAFFGQGTRLTVV.

This clonotype was detected only a few times. This chain connects TRBV9 to TRBJ1-1; D is uncertain. CDR1 is SGDLS and CDR2 is YYNGEE in the germline V gene. The CDR3 runs 14 residues. V lost 3 bases, J lost 4 bases, and 13 bases lay in between. The CDR3 bases are TGTGCCAGCAGCGCCGCCGGGCATGTCACTGAAGCTTTCTTT. This encodes CASSAAGHVTEAFF.